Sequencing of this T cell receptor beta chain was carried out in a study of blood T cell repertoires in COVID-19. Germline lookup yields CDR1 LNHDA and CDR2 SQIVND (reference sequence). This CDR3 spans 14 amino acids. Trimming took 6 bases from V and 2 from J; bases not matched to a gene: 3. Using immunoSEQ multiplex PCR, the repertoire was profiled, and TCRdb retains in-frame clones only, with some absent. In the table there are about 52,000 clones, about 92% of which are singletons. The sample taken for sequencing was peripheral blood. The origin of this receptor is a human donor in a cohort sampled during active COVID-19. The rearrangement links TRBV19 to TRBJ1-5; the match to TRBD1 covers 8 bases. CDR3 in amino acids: CASRQQGGNQPQHF. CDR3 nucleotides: TGTGCCAGTAGGCAACAGGGGGGCAATCAGCCCCAGCATTTT.